The clone carrying this T cell receptor beta chain was recorded a few times. The target antigen is unknown. Every bit of the isolated RNA underwent reverse transcription, so sequencing read expressed TCRB transcripts. TCRdb's table, derived via immunoSEQ multiplex PCR, lists solely in-frame clones and lacks some. Among 200,000 to 250,000 clones listed, about 14% were seen once. The record originates from a study of beta chain features in type 1 diabetes. General study points: The influence of HLA type on TCRB rearrangement stayed undetermined. VDJ junctions from type 1 diabetes patients carried fewer insertions and larger deletions. TCRB CDR3s from Type 1 diabetes patients were moderately but significantly shorter in all four CD4+ subsets.

The ends were cut back, 8 bases at V and 0 bases at J, with 11 bases in the middle. The CDR3 runs 15 residues. CDR1 SEHNR and CDR2 FQNEAQ come from the germline V gene (reference sequence). V and J are TRBV7-9 and TRBJ2-6, with no clear D. The sequenced material came from naive CD4+ T cells from blood. The sequence was collected from a man aged 25-45 years with type 1 diabetes. CDR3 nucleotide sequence: TGTGCCAGCGAGAGGAGCCCCTCTGGGGCCAACGTCCTGACTTTC. Protein: CASERSPSGANVLTF.